These 11 T cell receptor beta chains were all obtained from the same sample, sequenced in a study of blood T cells in healthy people across ages. A second roughly 7 to 11 cycle PCR used barcoded and J-beta primers. TCRdb itself ran the 5' RACE reads through MiXCR, one entry per CDR3 protein. The table records roughly 800,000 distinct CDR3 sequences, 25% of them present only once. The same data also contributed to another study, on T cells of mothers and their children.

Sequenced input: blood. The receptors originated from a boy under 18 in good health.

Only a few counts were recorded for this clonotype. This chain connects TRBV5-5 to TRBJ2-1; TRBD2 matches at 16 bases. Germline CDR1 reads SGHKS; CDR2 reads YYEKEE (reference sequence). The CDR3 runs 19 residues. The V and J ends lost 4 bases and 7 bases, in that order; junction bases with no gene match: 14. In DNA form, the CDR3 reads TGTGCCAGCAGCCGAATCGGGACTAGCGGGGGGGCCGCTAGGAATGAGCAGTTCTTC. Protein sequence: CASSRIGTSGGAARNEQFF.

This clonotype was seen a handful of times. The junction and the germline gene differ at one end; a read error may be behind it. The chain uses TRBV27 and TRBJ2-7; 7 bases match TRBD1. The CDR3 consists of 15 residues. CDR1 MNHEY and CDR2 SMNVEV come from the germline V gene (reference sequence). CDR3 DNA sequence: TGTGCCAGCAGTTTCGAGACAGGGTCATCCTACGTGCAGTACTTC. Protein product: CASSFETGSSYVQYF.

This clonotype was seen a few times. Relative to the germline gene, one junction end is altered; a read error may explain this. V and J are TRBV4-3 and TRBJ1-6; D is ambiguous. The CDR3 runs 18 residues. In germline, CDR1 is LGHNA, CDR2 YSLEER. CDR3 loop: CASSQLAVGYSYNSPLHF. The CDR3 bases are TGCGCCAGCAGCCAACTTGCAGTTGGGTACTCCTATAATTCCCCCCTCCACTTT.

The rearrangement uses TRBV29-1 and TRBJ2-7; D might be TRBD2 (5 bases). The CDR3 has 13 residues. V was shortened by 7 bases and J by 0 bases, with 13 bases between the two germline ends. Germline V lookup: CDR1 SQVTM, CDR2 ANQGSEA. CDR3 nucleotides: TGCAGCGCCGCCTTAGCGAACTCCTACGAGCAGTACTTC. Amino acids: CSAALANSYEQYF.

The J gene is TRBJ2-3, the V gene TRBV11-2; D is perhaps TRBD2 (5 bases). V lost 3 bases, J lost 0 bases, and 10 bases lay in between. The germline CDR1 and CDR2 sequences are SGHAT and FQNNGV. This CDR3 spans 15 amino acids. The CDR3 DNA reads as TGTGCCAGCAGCTTCGAGTGGACTAGCACAGATACGCAGTATTTT. It specifies CASSFEWTSTDTQYF.

A note on this clonotype: An end of the junction differs from the germline gene, which may be a read error. This chain uses TRBV7-2 with TRBJ2-5; D is ambiguous. The CDR3 runs 16 residues. Germline V gene lookup returns CDR1 SGHTA and CDR2 FQGNSA. The CDR3 spells CASSLLWQEYQEAQYF. The DNA for the CDR3 is TGTGCCAGCAGCTTATTATGGCAGGAGTACCAAGAGGCCCAGTACTTC.

The rearrangement uses TRBV15 and TRBJ2-2; 7 bases match TRBD2. The CDR3 runs to 16 residues. The germline V gene encodes CDR1 LNHNV and CDR2 YYDKDF (reference sequence). Trimming at V came to 5 bases and at J to 4 bases, leaving 10 bases not matched to a gene. CDR3 protein: CATSELATLGTGELFF. Written as DNA, the CDR3 is TGTGCCACCAGCGAACTAGCGACCCTGGGCACCGGGGAGCTGTTTTTT.

V gene TRBV28 combines with J gene TRBJ2-5; D is undetermined. The V gene's germline CDR1 is MDHEN and CDR2 SYDVKM. The CDR3 runs to 14 residues. The germline V and J ends were trimmed by 6 bases and 0 bases, with 11 bases remaining between them. CDR3 protein: CASSLRDYQETQYF. Written as DNA, the CDR3 is TGTGCCAGCAGCCTTAGGGATTACCAAGAGACCCAGTACTTC.

V and J are TRBV9 and TRBJ2-3; D is ambiguous. Germline CDR1 is SGDLS and CDR2 is YYNGEE. With 0 bases removed from V and 1 base from J, the gap between germline ends came to 12 bases. CDR3 length equals 16 residues. The CDR3, as DNA: TGTGCCAGCAGCGTAGAGGGCCCTTCCCGCACAGATACGCAGTATTTT. Encoded protein: CASSVEGPSRTDTQYF.

CDR3 nucleotides: TGTGCCAGCAGCAATCGATATGGGGGGAGAGGGGCCCAAGAGACCCAGTACTTC. Translation: CASSNRYGGRGAQETQYF. This sequence joins TRBV5-8 and TRBJ2-5, with a tentative D call TRBD2 (6 bases). CDR1 is SGHTS, CDR2 YDEGEE, per germline. Between the trimmed V and J ends, which lost 4 bases and 1 base, there was a span of 23 bases. The CDR3 is made up of 18 amino acids.

This clonotype was counted only a few times. For the CDR3, the DNA is TGTGCCAGCAGCGGAGCCGGGACTAGCGGGAGGACGTCCGAGCAGTACTTC. As protein: CASSGAGTSGRTSEQYF. This chain links TRBV7-9 with TRBJ2-7; 15 nucleotides line up with TRBD2. CDR3 length: 17 amino acids. V was clipped by 5 bases and J by 6 bases; unmatched bases: 11. CDR1 is SEHNR, CDR2 FQNEAQ, per germline (reference sequence). Complete variable domain (other parts from reference TRBV7-9 and TRBJ2-7): DTGVSQNPRHKITKRGQNVTFRCDPISEHNRLYWYRQTLGQGPEFLTYFQNEAQLEKSRLLSDRFSAERPKGSFSTLEIQRTEQGDSAMYLCASSGAGTSGRTSEQYFGPGTRLTVT.